Below are 25 T cell receptor beta chains sequenced from a single sample in a study of shared clonotypes between healthy human individuals. Measured with immunoSEQ multiplex PCR; TCRdb has only the in-frame clones, and not every one. Among some 980,000 clones, less than 85% were seen once, and the ten largest hold about 1.5%. The sample was memory CD4+ T cells sorted from blood. Subset described: CD45RA-negative fraction. The source is a man aged 18 to 29 in good health.

The V call is TRBV6-6, the J call TRBJ1-3; no clear D. CDR1 MNHNY and CDR2 SVGAGI come from the germline V gene (reference sequence). Trimming shortened V by 2 bases and J by 1 base, and 12 bases separated the two germline ends. The CDR3 contains 16 residues. The CDR3 DNA follows: TGTGCCAGCAGTTACCCCCTCCAGCAGTCTGGAAACACCATATATTTT. It codes for CASSYPLQQSGNTIYF.

This clone has more than one count but fewer than ten. The rearrangement joins TRBV7-9 to TRBJ1-6; TRBD1 matches at 10 bases. CDR1 is SEHNR and CDR2 is FQNEAQ in the germline V gene (reference sequence). The CDR3 extends over 18 amino acids. The junction had 7 bases not matched to a gene; V was cut back by 5 bases and J by 0 bases. CDR3 sequence (DNA): TGTGCCAGCAGCATGACAGGGGGCCCGAGCTCCTATAATTCACCCCTCCACTTT. Translated: CASSMTGGPSSYNSPLHF.

The chain uses TRBV27 and TRBJ2-3; 8 bases agree with TRBD1. The CDR3 covers 17 residues. V dropped 4 bases and J dropped 3; count of bases not matched to a gene: 12. Germline values: CDR1 MNHEY, CDR2 SMNVEV (reference sequence). DNA for the CDR3: TGTGCCAGCAGTTCCCGGTTTATGCGACAGGGGACAGATACGCAGTATTTT. Encoded protein: CASSSRFMRQGTDTQYF.

The V call is TRBV5-4, the J call TRBJ1-2; TRBD1 matches at 7 bases. V shed 2 bases and J 2 bases; nucleotides not matched to a gene: 9. The CDR3 runs 16 residues. CDR1 and CDR2 (germline): SGHNT, YYREEE (reference sequence). As DNA, the CDR3 is TGTGCCAGCAGCTTAACGGGACAGCCACAAAACTATGGCTACACCTTC. It yields the protein CASSLTGQPQNYGYTF.

This chain links TRBV7-2 with TRBJ2-2, with D unclear. Per germline, CDR1 SGHTA and CDR2 FQGNSA. This CDR3 is built from 13 residues. The germline V and J ends were trimmed by 3 bases and 3 bases, with 5 bases remaining between them. CDR3 amino acids: CASSFQYTGELFF. The CDR3 coding sequence is TGTGCCAGCAGCTTCCAATACACCGGGGAGCTGTTTTTT.

This clone was counted only a few times. The chain is built from TRBV10-3 and TRBJ2-1; D is unresolved. CDR1 and CDR2 from the germline V gene are ENHRY and SYGVKD. The length of the CDR3 is 14 residues. The V end was cut by 3 bases, the J end by 6 bases, with 12 bases between. CDR3 loop: CAISEARLGNEQFF. CDR3 DNA sequence: TGTGCCATCAGTGAAGCACGCCTGGGCAATGAGCAGTTCTTC.

This rearrangement joins TRBV30 to TRBJ1-5; 7 bases match TRBD1. J gave up 1 base and V 5 bases, and 2 bases lay outside the gene matches. CDR1 is GTSNPN, CDR2 SVGIG, per germline (reference sequence). The CDR3 loop spans 13 amino acids. CDR3 sequence reads: CAWGTESNQPQHF. DNA for the CDR3: TGTGCCTGGGGGACAGAGAGCAATCAGCCCCAGCATTTT.

The chain couples TRBV6-1 to TRBJ1-5; tentatively, D is TRBD1 (5 bases). Trimming pared 3 bases from V and 7 bases from J, leaving 10 bases between. This CDR3 has 13 amino acids. Per germline, CDR1 MNHNS and CDR2 SASEGT. This chain's CDR3 is CASSEGVRQPQHF. CDR3 nucleotides: TGTGCCAGCAGTGAGGGGGTGAGGCAGCCCCAGCATTTT.

This clone was observed a handful of times. This same CDR3 is encoded by further DNA sequences in the sample. The chain has TRBV30 and TRBJ1-3, with D unclear. The CDR3 is 11 residues long. V was cut by 1 base and J by 2 bases, with 0 bases left in between. Germline CDR1 is GTSNPN and CDR2 is SVGIG (reference sequence). The CDR3 protein is CAWSAGNTIYF. The DNA for the CDR3 is TGTGCCTGGAGTGCTGGAAACACCATATATTTT.

The chain links TRBV5-5 to TRBJ2-6; D ambiguous. This CDR3 has 18 residues. The germline V and J ends were trimmed by 1 base and 0 bases, with 14 bases remaining between them. CDR1 and CDR2 (germline): SGHKS, YYEKEE (reference sequence). The chain's CDR3 is CASSLSGIVLSGANVLTF. CDR3 coding DNA: TGTGCCAGCAGCTTGTCTGGGATCGTCCTCTCTGGGGCCAACGTCCTGACTTTC.

The chain links TRBV7-2 to TRBJ2-5; D may correspond to TRBD1 or TRBD2 (6 bases each). The ends were cut back, 3 bases at V and 5 bases at J, with 10 bases in the middle. Germline values: CDR1 SGHTA, CDR2 FQGNSA. The CDR3 length is 13 residues. The CDR3 bases are TGTGCCAGCAGCTTGAGGGGGGTGGAGACCCAGTACTTC. Its protein is CASSLRGVETQYF.

With regard to this clone: In the same sample, other DNA sequences code for this CDR3. The chain links TRBV13 to TRBJ2-5, with D possibly TRBD2 on 6 matching bases. CDR1 is PRHDT and CDR2 is FYEKMQ in the germline V gene (reference sequence). V was clipped by 1 base and J by 5 bases, with 8 bases between them. The CDR3 loop spans 13 amino acids. The CDR3 spells CASSLDGRETQYF. Written as DNA, the CDR3 is TGTGCCAGCAGCTTAGATGGGAGGGAGACCCAGTACTTC.

This sequence joins TRBV30 and TRBJ1-4; the D is unclear. Trimming shortened V by 2 bases and J by 6 bases, and 10 bases separated the two germline ends. The V gene's germline CDR1 is GTSNPN and CDR2 SVGIG (reference sequence). The CDR3 spans 13 residues. CDR3 coding DNA: TGTGCCTGGAGTTGGGGTCTTGATGAAAAACTGTTTTTT. It translates to CAWSWGLDEKLFF. The whole variable domain, filled in from reference TRBV30 and TRBJ1-4, reads SQTIHQWPATLVQPVGSPLSLECTVEGTSNPNLYWYRQAAGRGLQLLFYSVGIGQISSEVPQNLSASRPQDRQFILSSKKLLLSDSGFYLCAWSWGLDEKLFFGSGTQLSVL.

The chain carries TRBV10-3 and TRBJ1-6; 7 positions match TRBD1. The CDR3 is 18 amino acids. The V gene's germline CDR1 is ENHRY and CDR2 SYGVKD. Unmatched junction bases numbered 11, after V lost 0 bases and J lost 6 bases. This CDR3 is CAISESKVGQTANSPLHF. The CDR3, as DNA: TGTGCCATCAGTGAGTCTAAGGTGGGACAGACAGCTAATTCACCCCTCCACTTT.

The V gene is TRBV7-2, the J gene TRBJ2-1; 8 bases are shared with TRBD1. Germline V gives CDR1 SGHTA, CDR2 FQGNSA. This CDR3 has 15 residues. Unmatched junction bases numbered 5, after V lost 4 bases and J lost 3 bases. In nucleotides, the CDR3 is TGTGCCAGCAGCTACGGGGACAGGAGCTACAATGAGCAGTTCTTC. It yields the protein CASSYGDRSYNEQFF. Supplemented by reference TRBV7-2 and TRBJ2-1, the full variable domain reads GAGVSQSPSNKVTEKGKDVELRCDPISGHTALYWYRQSLGQGLEFLIYFQGNSAPDKSGLPSDRFSAERTGGSVSTLTIQRTQQEDSAVYLCASSYGDRSYNEQFFGPGTRLTVL.

The rearrangement links TRBV5-1 to TRBJ2-3, with a weak D call TRBD2 (6 bases). CDR1 is SGHRS and CDR2 is YFSETQ in the germline V gene. CDR3 length equals 14 residues. V gave up 4 bases and J gave up 4 bases, with 13 bases separating them. CDR3 bases: TGCGCCAGCAGCACCGCTAGCGCGGCAGATACGCAGTATTTT. This encodes CASSTASAADTQYF.

The chain has TRBV7-9 and TRBJ2-7; no firm D call. The V gene's germline CDR1 is SEHNR and CDR2 FQNEAQ (reference sequence). V dropped 4 bases and J dropped 6 bases, with 16 bases sitting between them. CDR3 length: 14 residues. The CDR3 spells CASSSGPETPEQYF. CDR3 nucleotides: TGTGCCAGCAGCTCCGGGCCCGAGACCCCCGAGCAGTACTTC.

The rearrangement joins TRBV28 to TRBJ1-2; TRBD1 agrees at 7 bases. J was trimmed by 4 bases and V by 5 bases; bases with no gene match: 7. The CDR3 contains 14 residues. Germline values: CDR1 MDHEN, CDR2 SYDVKM. CDR3 sequence (DNA): TGTGCCAGCAGTCGGGACAGTCTTGTCTATGGCTACACCTTC. It codes for CASSRDSLVYGYTF.

V is TRBV29-1 and J is TRBJ2-3; weak D call: TRBD2 (6 bases). V gave up 6 bases and J gave up 5 bases, with 12 bases separating them. The CDR3 length is 12 residues. Germline V gives CDR1 SQVTM, CDR2 ANQGSEA. The CDR3, as DNA: TGCAGCGTGACACTCGGGGGAGATACGCAGTATTTT. It is translated as CSVTLGGDTQYF.

This chain uses TRBV30 with TRBJ1-5, with a tentative D call TRBD1 (5 bases). This CDR3 spans 14 amino acids. Per the germline V gene, CDR1 is GTSNPN and CDR2 is SVGIG (reference sequence). Trimming pared 6 bases from V and 11 bases from J, leaving 23 bases between. The CDR3 nucleotides are TGTGCCTGCGCCTCTGGGGGGAGCGAAGGGGCCCAGCATTTT. Its protein product is CACASGGSEGAQHF.

This clone has a handful of counts. V gene TRBV2 combines with J gene TRBJ1-3; 7 bases align to TRBD1. Germline lookup yields CDR1 SNHLY and CDR2 FYNNEI. With V trimmed by 4 bases and J by 0 bases, 9 bases remained unmatched. This CDR3 comprises 17 residues. CDR3 in DNA: TGTGCCAGCAGTGTACAGGGGCGACAATACTCTGGAAACACCATATATTTT. This encodes CASSVQGRQYSGNTIYF.

The V gene is TRBV11-2, the J gene TRBJ2-5, with TRBD2 matching over 7 bases. Germline values: CDR1 SGHAT, CDR2 FQNNGV. Unmatched junction bases numbered 9, after V lost 4 bases and J lost 7 bases. The CDR3 has 14 amino acids. The CDR3: CASSYLAEGRTQYF. CDR3 sequence (DNA): TGTGCCAGCAGCTATCTAGCGGAGGGAAGGACCCAGTACTTC.

The V gene is TRBV5-6, the J gene TRBJ2-7; TRBD2 matches at 14 bases. The CDR3 totals 14 residues. Germline CDR1 is SGHDT and CDR2 is YYEEEE. J lost 6 bases, V lost 3 bases, and 2 bases had no gene match. CDR3 protein: CASSWGLAGAEQYF. The CDR3 coding sequence is TGTGCCAGCAGCTGGGGACTAGCGGGAGCCGAGCAGTACTTC. Using reference TRBV5-6 and TRBJ2-7 for the parts outside the CDR3, the full variable domain is DAGVTQSPTHLIKTRGQQVTLRCSPKSGHDTVSWYQQALGQGPQFIFQYYEEEERQRGNFPDRFSGHQFPNYSSELNVNALLLGDSALYLCASSWGLAGAEQYFGPGTRLTVT.

The chain combines TRBV15 with TRBJ1-6; a weak D match, TRBD1 (6 bases). Looked up from germline, CDR1 is LNHNV and CDR2 is YYDKDF (reference sequence). The CDR3 is 16 residues long. With 5 bases removed from V and 8 bases from J, the gap between germline ends came to 19 bases. The DNA for the CDR3 is TGTGCCACCAGCCGTGGACGGGGGGCGGGGGATTCACCCCTCCACTTT. As protein: CATSRGRGAGDSPLHF.

This clone appeared many times. The CDR3 region is CASSAQKGSEQYF. The CDR3, as DNA: TGTGCCAGCAGCGCCCAGAAGGGGTCCGAGCAGTACTTC. The chain employs TRBV7-3 and TRBJ2-7; perhaps TRBD1 as D (5 bases). Per the germline V gene, CDR1 is SGHTA and CDR2 is FQGTGA. V gave up 5 bases and J gave up 6 bases, with 14 bases separating them. The CDR3 runs 13 residues.